A selection of T cell receptor beta chains follows, all from one sample in a study of beta chain features in type 1 diabetes. Using immunoSEQ multiplex PCR, the repertoire was profiled, and TCRdb retains in-frame clones only, with some absent. Of roughly 330,000 clones listed, approximately 11% were seen once; the top ten hold over 0.015%. The specimen sequenced was naive CD4+ T cells from blood. These receptors originate from a woman younger than 45 in good health. Each CDR3 is given with its conserved first and last residue. D genes are given only for firm matches. Size is omitted from some rows. Given values are once, few, many or a class for expanded clones.

>TRBJ2-7|NA|NA|TRBV10-3
TGTGCCATCAACACAGATTCCTACGAGCAGTACTTC
CAINTDSYEQYF
>TRBJ2-3|few|NA|TRBV9
TGTGCCAGCAGCGTTAGACAAAGCACAGATACGCAGTATTTT
CASSVRQSTDTQYF
>TRBJ1-5|NA|NA|TRBV4-3
TGCGCCAGCAGCCAAAGCCTCAATCAGCCCCAGCATTTT
CASSQSLNQPQHF
>TRBJ2-5|few|TRBD2|TRBV7-2
TGTGCCAGCAGCTTAGGAGGTCTAGCGGGAAACAAAGAGACCCAGTACTTC
CASSLGGLAGNKETQYF
>TRBJ2-7|NA|NA|TRBV18
TGTGCCAGCTCACCACCCTTAGACACATACGAGCAGTACTTC
CASSPPLDTYEQYF
>TRBJ2-5|NA|NA|TRBV6-1
TGTGCCAGCAAGGGCAGGGTGGTTCAAGAGACCCAGTACTTC
CASKGRVVQETQYF
>TRBJ2-3|NA|NA|TRBV6-5
TGTGCCAGCTCTATTGGGAGGAGGGATACGCAGTATTTT
CASSIGRRDTQYF
>TRBJ2-2|few|TRBD1|TRBV5-6
TGTGCCAGCAGCTGGGCGGGGACAGGGAACACCGGGGAGCTGTTTTTT
CASSWAGTGNTGELFF
>TRBJ2-1|few|TRBD2|TRBV9
TGTGCCAGCAGCTTAGCTTCTAGCGGGAGGGGGAGCTCCTACAATGAGCAGTTCTTC
CASSLASSGRGSSYNEQFF
>TRBJ2-3|few|TRBD2|TRBV28
TGTGCCAGCAATCTAGCGGGAAGGACGCAGTATTTT
CASNLAGRTQYF
>TRBJ1-2|NA|TRBD1|TRBV5-6
TGTGCCAGCAGCAGGGGACAGGGAAGTGGCTACACCTTC
CASSRGQGSGYTF
>TRBJ2-1|few|TRBD1|TRBV7-2
TGTGCCAGCAGCGTACGGGACAGGGGGTACAATGAGCAGTTCTTC
CASSVRDRGYNEQFF
>TRBJ2-2|few|NA|TRBV11-2
TGTGCCAGCAGCTTAGGTCTCTCCGGGGAGCTGTTTTTT
CASSLGLSGELFF
>TRBJ1-1|NA|NA|TRBV19
TGTGCCAGTAGTTCAACAGTAAACACTGAAGCTTTCTTT
CASSSTVNTEAFF
>TRBJ2-1|NA|TRBD2|TRBV9
TGTGCCAGCAGCCCCCGCCCGGGACTAGCGGACTACAATGAGCAGTTCTTC
CASSPRPGLADYNEQFF
>TRBJ2-2|NA|NA|TRBV28
TGTGCCGCCGGGGCCGGGGAGCTGTTTTTT
CAAGAGELFF
>TRBJ2-5|NA|NA|TRBV28
TGTGCCAGCAGAACTGGGCGGGGCAATCAAGAGACCCAGTACTTC
CASRTGRGNQETQYF